Described below is a single T cell receptor (beta chain) sequence and its context. Antigen specificity is unknown. The CDR3 is 16 residues long. Germline V gene data show CDR1 as SGHVS and CDR2 as FNYEAQ. Losses at the gene ends were 4 bases for V and 2 bases for J; bases not matched to a gene: 10. The repertoire was sequenced with immunoSEQ multiplex PCR; TCRdb's copy has only in-frame clones and lacks some. The repertoire consists of some 96,000 clones, with about nine tenths occurring once and the leading ten covering about 16%. This entry comes from a study of T cell responses to AZD1222 COVID-19 vaccine. Study-wide points: The CD4 TCRs associated with vaccination extended across spike and predominated at 160-218 and 743-854.

Sequenced here: peripheral blood, sampled 28 days after the second AZD1222 dose. The receptor was isolated from an adult who received the AZD1222 COVID-19 vaccine. The chain combines TRBV7-6 with TRBJ2-5; 7 bases fit TRBD2. CDR3 coding DNA: TGTGCCAGCAGCTCCCCTAGCGGAGTTAGGCAAGAGACCCAGTACTTC. Encoded protein: CASSSPSGVRQETQYF.